The text below deals with one T cell receptor (beta chain). No antigen is known for it. What was amplified from RNA transcripts were TCR beta CDR3 regions. TCR CDR3 regions were first amplified by RT-PCR with HTBI primers. Each CDR3 protein is one row after TCRdb ran MiXCR on the multiplex PCR reads. The table has about 410,000 distinct CDR3 sequences, roughly 15% seen once; the top ten hold roughly an eighth. These data originate in a study of T cells in Graves' hyperthyroidism and ophthalmopathy. Researchers barred patients who had uncontrolled infection, other autoimmune disease, pregnancy or lactation. The authors took PBMCs from roughly 10 ml fresh peripheral blood. Regarding the study as a whole: Most expanded thyroid clonotypes above 0.001 also appeared in blood. Ophthalmopathy, as predicted by the model, came a median 6.5 months after the prediction.

The CDR3 sequence is 14 residues long. Germline values: CDR1 SGHNT, CDR2 YENEEA. Trimming took off 6 bases at V and 1 base at J, with 12 bases between the two ends. This chain connects TRBV11-3 to TRBJ1-1; no definite D call. The TCR was taken from a man aged 18 to 29 with Graves' ophthalmopathy. Sample: blood. CDR3 sequence: CASRALGRNTEAFF. CDR3 in DNA: TGTGCCAGCAGGGCTTTGGGCCGGAACACTGAAGCTTTCTTT.